This entry features one T cell receptor (beta chain) sequence. Its antigen is currently unknown. These data are taken from a study of naive and memory T cell subsets. CDR1 SGHDN and CDR2 FVKESK come from the germline V gene. Germline trimming cut 1 base from V and 8 bases from J; bases unmatched to any gene: 2. The CDR3 is made up of 13 amino acids. General study findings and limits: Possibly reflecting memory cells re-expressing CD45RA, a few larger clonotypes occurred in naive repertoires, especially CD8. Each distinct alpha or beta sequence counts as one clonotype. There was no ground truth to check naive and memory subset results.

Alpha and beta libraries were amplified separately from the second PCR onward. Cells stained for CD3, CD4, CD8, CD45RA, CD27 and viability were sorted into four CD45RA/CD27 subsets. Both TRBC1 and TRBC2 were covered by a beta constant-region primer of two equimolar oligonucleotides. The ligated cDNA underwent four PCR rounds using SP2 and nested alpha and beta constant-region primers. TCRdb re-derived calls from the UMI-ligation and nested PCR reads in MiXCR, one entry per CDR3 protein. The repertoire includes more than 120,000 distinct CDR3 sequences, about 20% of them detected once, and around 0.63% sits in the top ten.

This TCR derives from a human donor in good health. The sample was naive CD8+ T cells from blood. This chain connects TRBV14 to TRBJ2-3; TRBD2 aligns across 8 bases. Here the CDR3 DNA reads TGTGCCAGCAGCCAAGCGGGAGGGAGTACGCAGTATTTT. Its translation is CASSQAGGSTQYF.